The 2 T cell receptor beta chains listed next were all sequenced from one sample in a study of CD8+CD57+ T cells in acquired aplastic anemia. Patients chosen for sequencing had CD8+CD57+ cells that had expanded, as shown by flow cytometry. Genomic DNA provided the template from which TCR beta VDJ and CDR3 profiles were obtained. TCRdb used MiXCR to reprocess the reads, holding one entry per CDR3 protein. The data contain under 200,000 distinct CDR3 sequences, around half of them singletons. Input material: sorted CD4+, CD8+, or CD8+CD57+ T cells (not recorded which) from PBMCs. The source of these receptors is a human donor with aplastic anemia.

The table lists this clonotype with a few counts. This chain links TRBV9 with TRBJ1-1, with no clear D. There are 12 residues in the CDR3. V was cut by 3 bases and J by 5 bases, with 8 bases left in between. Germline CDR1 reads SGDLS; CDR2 reads YYNGEE. In DNA, the CDR3 is TGTGCCAGCAGCGCCTCCTCAACTGAAGCTTTCTTT. Its translation: CASSASSTEAFF.

The chain is built from TRBV18 and TRBJ1-5; 10 bases agree with TRBD1. The CDR3 totals 15 residues. V shed 5 bases and J 7 bases; nucleotides not matched to a gene: 8. CDR1 KGHSH and CDR2 LQKENI come from the germline V gene. The CDR3 here is CASSFSTGGQQPQHF. CDR3 nucleotide sequence: TGTGCCAGCTCATTCTCGACAGGGGGCCAGCAGCCCCAGCATTTT.